Presented here are 18 T cell receptor beta chains from one specimen sequenced in a study of coeliac disease. Produced via immunoSEQ multiplex PCR; TCRdb's table is partial and in-frame only. The sample consists of about 1,600 clones, approximately 60% of them appearing once. The sequenced sample consisted of intraepithelial lymphocytes from the gut. The receptor source for this set is a woman aged 45-65 years with celiac disease on a gluten-free diet.

This chain uses TRBV9 with TRBJ1-5, with 8 bases that match TRBD1. Trimming removed 4 bases from V and 4 bases from J; junction bases left unmatched: 7. Germline loops: CDR1 SGDLS, CDR2 YYNGEE. This CDR3 spans 15 amino acids. The CDR3 is CASSPQGAGNQPQHF. The CDR3 DNA follows: TGTGCCAGCAGCCCTCAGGGGGCAGGGAATCAGCCCCAGCATTTT.

This chain uses TRBV28 with TRBJ1-4, with D possibly TRBD1 on 6 matching bases. Trimming pared 11 bases from V and 6 bases from J, leaving 13 bases between. This CDR3 region has 12 residues. CDR1 and CDR2 from the germline V gene are MDHEN and SYDVKM. CDR3 sequence: CAVLRQDEKLFF. The CDR3 DNA follows: TGTGCCGTACTCCGACAGGATGAAAAACTGTTTTTT.

The rearrangement joins TRBV10-3 to TRBJ2-3; 8 bases match TRBD2. This CDR3 spans 18 amino acids. J gave up 1 base and V 0 bases, and 9 bases lay outside the gene matches. In germline, CDR1 is ENHRY, CDR2 SYGVKD. The CDR3 DNA reads TGTGCCATCAGTGAGTCCCTAAAAAGCGGGGGACGCACAGATACGCAGTATTTT. It is translated as CAISESLKSGGRTDTQYF.

The chain links TRBV21-1 to TRBJ2-7; the table's D gene call, TRBD2, was not cross checked with the DNA. TRBV21-1 is a listed pseudogene. This CDR3 is built from 16 residues. The CDR3 loop is CASRRIVAHVLDEQYF. In DNA form, the CDR3 reads TGTGCCAGCAGGCGCATTGTAGCTCACGTGTTAGACGAGCAGTACTTC.

The chain couples TRBV11-2 to TRBJ2-1; 8 nucleotides match TRBD1. CDR3 length: 15 residues. After removal of 6 bases from V and 6 bases from J, the junction contained 10 bases not matched to a gene. The germline V gene has CDR1 SGHAT and CDR2 FQNNGV. CDR3 sequence: CASRTSGTGPNEQFF. CDR3 DNA sequence: TGTGCCAGCAGAACTTCCGGGACAGGTCCCAATGAGCAGTTCTTC.

This clone showed up just a few times. The chain recombines TRBV6-1 with TRBJ1-1; maybe TRBD1 (5 bases). Germline values: CDR1 MNHNS, CDR2 SASEGT. Trimming took off 4 bases at V and 5 bases at J, with 14 bases between the two ends. This CDR3 has 14 residues. CDR3 protein: CASSVFWGGTEAFF. CDR3 DNA sequence: TGTGCCAGCAGTGTATTTTGGGGGGGGACTGAAGCTTTCTTT.

The chain carries TRBV19 and TRBJ2-3, with a tentative D call TRBD2 (7 bases). Trimming removed 8 bases at V and 2 bases at J, with 14 bases between. Per the germline V gene, CDR1 is LNHDA and CDR2 is SQIVND (reference sequence). The length of the CDR3 is 14 residues. The CDR3 bases are TGTGCCAGTGGGCGGGGGCATATCACAGATACGCAGTATTTT. Its translation is CASGRGHITDTQYF.

The rearrangement joins TRBV15 to TRBJ2-5, with 9 bases that match TRBD1. Germline V gene data show CDR1 as LNHNV and CDR2 as YYDKDF (reference sequence). Trimming took 6 bases from V and 5 from J; bases not matched to a gene: 7. The CDR3 contains 14 residues. DNA for the CDR3: TGTGCCACCAGGGAGGACAGGGGTTGGGAGACCCAGTACTTC. The encoded protein is CATREDRGWETQYF.

The rearrangement uses TRBV18 and TRBJ2-7; D call uncertain. The CDR3 has 15 residues. The V end lost 6 bases, the J end lost 3 bases, and 18 bases lay between the germline ends. CDR1 KGHSH and CDR2 LQKENI come from the germline V gene. CDR3 coding DNA: TGTGCCAGCTCCCCTACCAGACTGGTATACTACGAGCAGTACTTC. This encodes CASSPTRLVYYEQYF. Drawing the rest from reference TRBV18 and TRBJ2-7, the complete variable domain is NAGVMQNPRHLVRRRGQEARLRCSPMKGHSHVYWYRQLPEEGLKFMVYLQKENIIDESGMPKERFSAEFPKEGPSILRIQQVVRGDSAAYFCASSPTRLVYYEQYFGPGTRLTVT.

This clone was recorded a few times. This chain uses TRBV18 with TRBJ2-7, with D perhaps matching TRBD1 (6 bases). Germline V gives CDR1 KGHSH, CDR2 LQKENI. Trimming removed 2 bases from V and 3 bases from J, with 8 bases in between. The CDR3 has 13 residues. In nucleotides, the CDR3 is TGTGCCAGCTCACCAGCAGGGGACTACGAGCAGTACTTC. As protein: CASSPAGDYEQYF.

The CDR3 here is CATPDLRDRPYEQYF. CDR3 DNA: TGTGCCACCCCAGACCTCCGGGACAGACCCTACGAGCAGTACTTC. The rearrangement joins TRBV2 to TRBJ2-7; 7 bases line up with TRBD1. Germline-derived CDR1 and CDR2 are SNHLY and FYNNEI. Losses at the gene ends were 10 bases for V and 2 bases for J; bases not matched to a gene: 14. This CDR3 comprises 15 residues.

The chain employs TRBV5-1 and TRBJ2-5, with 8 bases lining up with TRBD2. The CDR3 runs 16 residues. Germline V lookup: CDR1 SGHRS, CDR2 YFSETQ. J was trimmed by 4 bases and V by 5 bases; bases with no gene match: 13. The chain's CDR3 is CASRAGAGASGETQYF. CDR3 in DNA: TGCGCCAGCAGGGCCGGAGCGGGGGCCTCTGGAGAGACCCAGTACTTC. The whole variable domain, filled in from reference TRBV5-1 and TRBJ2-5, reads KAGVTQTPRYLIKTRGQQVTLSCSPISGHRSVSWYQQTPGQGLQFLFEYFSETQRNKGNFPGRFSGRQFSNSRSEMNVSTLELGDSALYLCASRAGAGASGETQYFGPGTRLLVL.

Judged by abundance, this clone is large. J is TRBJ1-5 and V is TRBV30; D remains unclear. Germline V gives CDR1 GTSNPN, CDR2 SVGIG (reference sequence). Trimming shortened V by 1 base and J by 0 bases, and 7 bases separated the two germline ends. The CDR3 is 14 residues long. CDR3 nucleotide sequence: TGTGCCTGGAGTGGAGGGTATAGCAATCAGCCCCAGCATTTT. Translating it yields CAWSGGYSNQPQHF.

This clone was detected a few times. CDR3 in DNA: TGTGCCAGCTCACCCCCGACTAACACAGATACGCAGTATTTT. It encodes CASSPPTNTDTQYF. The chain joins TRBV18 to TRBJ2-3; perhaps TRBD2 as D (5 bases). V shed 3 bases and J shed 2 bases, with 9 bases lying between them. Germline values: CDR1 KGHSH, CDR2 LQKENI. The CDR3 contains 14 residues.

The chain carries TRBV21-1 and TRBJ1-1; the table gives TRBD1 as D, unverified against the DNA. TRBV21-1 is labeled a pseudogene. The CDR3 runs to 15 residues. CDR3 nucleotides: TGTGCCGCCCGTAAGGGGGCGCGGGGTAACACTGAAGCTTTCTTT. It encodes CAARKGARGNTEAFF.

The V gene is TRBV11-3, the J gene TRBJ2-1, with TRBD2 as a possible D gene (6 bases). This CDR3 contains 16 residues. Per the germline V gene, CDR1 is SGHNT and CDR2 is YENEEA. V lost 5 bases and J lost 0, with 14 bases in between. CDR3 in amino acids: CASSPTGGLSYNEQFF. The DNA for the CDR3 is TGTGCCAGCAGCCCGACCGGGGGTCTCTCCTACAATGAGCAGTTCTTC.

The chain carries TRBV18 and TRBJ1-6; TRBD1 might be the D (5 bases). The CDR3 has 16 amino acids. The germline CDR1 and CDR2 sequences are KGHSH and LQKENI. V lost 1 base to trimming and J lost 8 bases, with 15 bases between them. This CDR3 is CASSPQDNASDSPLHF. The CDR3 nucleotides read TGTGCCAGCTCACCACAGGACAACGCTTCTGATTCACCCCTCCACTTT.

This chain connects TRBV27 to TRBJ2-1; 7 bases map to TRBD1. Germline loops: CDR1 MNHEY, CDR2 SMNVEV (reference sequence). The length of the CDR3 is 15 residues. With V trimmed by 6 bases and J by 0 bases, 5 bases remained unmatched. The CDR3 is CASRVTGVSYNEQFF. The CDR3 region has the DNA TGTGCCAGCAGGGTAACAGGGGTCTCCTACAATGAGCAGTTCTTC.